This T cell receptor beta chain is from a study of yellow fever vaccine responses in identical twins. Study-wide findings and caveats: Reportedly, twins' vaccine T cell responses looked partly convergent and partly personalized.

Concerning this clonotype: Its antigen is undetermined.

TCRdb recomputed calls from the RT-PCR reads with MiXCR, one row per CDR3 protein. The sample lists more than 15,000 distinct CDR3 sequences, around two thirds occurring once. Material: T cells from blood (PBMCs), unsorted or a sorted subset (not recorded which), obtained before or after yellow fever vaccination (not recorded which). The source of this sequence is a woman aged 18 to 35 who received the yellow fever vaccine.

CDR3 bases: TGTGCCAGCTCAATTAAGGACAGGGGGAGTAACTATGGCTACACCTTC. It is translated as CASSIKDRGSNYGYTF. The chain carries TRBV18 and TRBJ1-2; 10 positions agree with TRBD1. The CDR3 covers 16 residues. The trim removed 5 bases at V and 1 base at J, leaving 7 bases unmatched. The germline V gene encodes CDR1 KGHSH and CDR2 LQKENI. Drawing the rest from reference TRBV18 and TRBJ1-2, the complete variable domain is NAGVMQNPRHLVRRRGQEARLRCSPMKGHSHVYWYRQLPEEGLKFMVYLQKENIIDESGMPKERFSAEFPKEGPSILRIQQVVRGDSAAYFCASSIKDRGSNYGYTFGSGTRLTVV.